These 15 T cell receptor beta chains came from one sample sequenced in a study of OX40 agonist ivuxolimab in advanced cancers. The library was prepared using the immunoSEQ multiplex PCR assay. TCRdb took this table from immuneACCESS and kept in-frame rearrangements with V and J called. Such tables lack part of the clones; where checked against another copy, unresolved V genes explain under half of the gap, and the rest is unexplained. In this sample the table shows over 9,000 clones, under 90% of which occur a single time. The ten largest clones add up to 9.2% of the sample. The material sequenced was CD4+ or CD8+ T cells sorted from blood, taken in a trial of the OX40 agonist ivuxolimab. These receptors were obtained from an adult with an advanced solid tumor such as melanoma, head and neck, liver or kidney cancer.

The rearrangement joins TRBV6-4 to TRBJ2-2, with D tentatively TRBD2 (6 bases). Germline V gene lookup returns CDR1 MRHNA and CDR2 SNTAGT. The CDR3 contains 14 residues. V was pared by 8 bases and J by 5 bases, with 15 bases between. CDR3 residues: CASAMLAETGELFF. In nucleotides, the CDR3 is TGTGCCAGCGCTATGTTAGCGGAAACCGGGGAGCTGTTTTTT.

This chain uses TRBV19 with TRBJ1-5; a possible D gene is TRBD1 (5 bases). Deletions cut 5 bases from V and 0 bases from J, with 17 bases between. The V gene's germline CDR1 is LNHDA and CDR2 SQIVND (reference sequence). This CDR3 is built from 17 residues. CDR3 nucleotides: TGTGCCAGTAGTCCCCCGGGGCGGTCGTATAGCAATCAGCCCCAGCATTTT. Translation: CASSPPGRSYSNQPQHF.

This chain joins TRBV5-6 and TRBJ1-1, with TRBD1 matching 10 bases. CDR3 length: 16 amino acids. Germline assignment: CDR1 SGHDT and CDR2 YYEEEE. V shed 4 bases and J 5 bases; nucleotides not matched to a gene: 11. CDR3 in amino acids: CASSIRQGAGVTEAFF. The CDR3 nucleotides are TGTGCCAGCAGCATAAGACAGGGGGCCGGGGTAACTGAAGCTTTCTTT.

V and J are TRBV19 and TRBJ1-2, with D hard to call. Germline values: CDR1 LNHDA, CDR2 SQIVND (reference sequence). V was shortened by 0 bases and J by 3 bases, with 2 bases between the two germline ends. This CDR3 comprises 12 residues. The CDR3 nucleotides read TGTGCCAGTAGTATAGAGCACTATGGCTACACCTTC. This codes for CASSIEHYGYTF.

This chain connects TRBV19 to TRBJ1-2; TRBD1 is a possible D gene (6 bases). The CDR3 consists of 14 residues. Germline V gene lookup returns CDR1 LNHDA and CDR2 SQIVND (reference sequence). With 6 bases removed from V and 0 bases from J, the gap between germline ends came to 11 bases. The DNA of the CDR3 is TGTGCCAGTAGGGCGGGGGGCCCTAACTATGGCTACACCTTC. It yields the protein CASRAGGPNYGYTF.

In this sample, this clone turned up once. V gene TRBV10-3 combines with J gene TRBJ2-7, with D possibly being TRBD1 or TRBD2 (6 bases each). V lost 4 bases and J 3 bases, leaving 31 bases between the germline ends. CDR3 length equals 20 residues. From germline, CDR1 is ENHRY and CDR2 SYGVKD. This chain's CDR3 is CAISGAGTRTRATAHYEQYF. The CDR3 nucleotides read TGTGCCATCAGTGGTGCGGGGACAAGGACCCGGGCCACGGCGCACTACGAGCAGTACTTC.

The genes are TRBV5-8 and TRBJ1-1, with TRBD1 matching over 8 bases. The CDR3 spans 13 residues. After removal of 4 bases from V and 6 bases from J, the junction contained 5 bases not matched to a gene. Looked up from germline, CDR1 is SGHTS and CDR2 is YDEGEE. CDR3 amino acids: CASSRTGYAEAFF. CDR3 sequence (DNA): TGTGCCAGCAGCAGGACAGGGTACGCTGAAGCTTTCTTT.

This clone came up once. The rearrangement uses TRBV7-2 and TRBJ2-3, with TRBD1 as a possible D gene (5 bases). Germline-derived CDR1 and CDR2 are SGHTA and FQGNSA. The V and J ends lost 1 base and 2 bases respectively, with 10 bases between them. This CDR3 region has 15 residues. CDR3 nucleotides: TGTGCCAGCAGCTTAGGTCCAGGGAACACAGATACGCAGTATTTT. Encoded protein: CASSLGPGNTDTQYF.

The chain links TRBV7-3 to TRBJ2-7; either TRBD1 or TRBD2 may fit D (5 bases each). The V end lost 5 bases, the J end lost 3 bases, and 17 bases lay between the germline ends. This CDR3 contains 15 residues. CDR1 is SGHTA, CDR2 FQGTGA, per germline. The CDR3 region is CASSPLGTGGYEQYF. The CDR3 nucleotides read TGTGCCAGCAGCCCGTTGGGGACCGGCGGCTACGAGCAGTACTTC.

With respect to this clone: A read error may produce the germline difference seen at one junction end. The chain combines TRBV11-1 with TRBJ2-2; TRBD2 is a possible D gene (5 bases). Per germline, CDR1 SGHAT and CDR2 FQDESV (reference sequence). The length of the CDR3 is 15 residues. CDR3 nucleotides: TGTGCCAGCAGCCTAGCCGTCGAGGGTGCCGGGGAGCTGTTTTTT. Translating gives CASSLAVEGAGELFF.

The V gene is TRBV6-1, the J gene TRBJ2-7; 7 bases agree with TRBD1. CDR1 is MNHNS and CDR2 is SASEGT in the germline V gene. V lost 10 bases to trimming and J lost 0 bases; unmatched junction nucleotides: 9. The CDR3 contains 14 residues. The CDR3 region is CATERQGFSYEQYF. The CDR3 region has the DNA TGTGCCACCGAACGACAGGGCTTCTCCTACGAGCAGTACTTC.

J is TRBJ1-5 and V is TRBV6-5, with a tentative D call TRBD1 (5 bases). Germline assignment: CDR1 MNHEY and CDR2 SVGAGI. The CDR3 has 13 residues. V was cut by 5 bases and J by 6 bases, with 11 bases left in between. The chain's CDR3 is CASSAGLAQPQHF. The DNA of the CDR3 is TGTGCCAGCAGTGCAGGGTTGGCTCAGCCCCAGCATTTT.

The chain is built from TRBV4-1 and TRBJ1-5, with D tentatively TRBD1 (5 bases). V dropped 3 bases and J dropped 13 bases, with 28 bases sitting between them. Germline CDR1 reads MGHRA; CDR2 reads YSYEKL. The CDR3 sequence is 17 residues long. CDR3 region: CASSQRVGALAPVGQHF. As DNA, the CDR3 is TGCGCCAGCAGCCAGAGGGTTGGGGCACTCGCTCCAGTAGGGCAGCATTTT.

The chain couples TRBV7-9 to TRBJ2-2; TRBD1 aligns across 10 bases. V lost 4 bases to trimming and J lost 3 bases; unmatched junction nucleotides: 2. The CDR3 has 15 amino acids. In germline, CDR1 is SEHNR, CDR2 FQNEAQ (reference sequence). The CDR3 DNA sequence: TGTGCCAGCAGCTCGGGACAGGGGTACACCGGGGAGCTGTTTTTT. Translation gives CASSSGQGYTGELFF.

This sequence joins TRBV11-2 and TRBJ2-1; 12 bases are shared with TRBD2. V shed 2 bases, J shed 6 bases, and the junction held 5 bases outside the gene matches. The CDR3 length is 16 residues. Per germline, CDR1 SGHAT and CDR2 FQNNGV. CDR3 sequence (DNA): TGTGCCAGCAGCTTACCTAGCGGGGGGGCATTCAATGAGCAGTTCTTC. Translating it yields CASSLPSGGAFNEQFF.